This entry features one T cell receptor beta chain sequence. The CDR3 covers 15 residues. CDR1 and CDR2 from the germline V gene are SGHTA and FQGNSA. The V end lost 3 bases, the J end lost 0 bases, and 9 bases lay between the germline ends. As handled by the study authors: Reference gene primer amplification gave nucleated cell count estimates. Assay used: immunoSEQ multiplex PCR; TCRdb lists only in-frame clones, some missing. V and J calls and clone size are copied from that table; D and trimming were computed from the DNA. This sample carries approximately 150,000 clones, just over 85% of them seen once, and the ten largest clones take roughly 3.3%. This sample is drawn from a study of blood T cell repertoires in COVID-19. Study summary: Donors in the United States, Italy and Spain gave samples during acute or convalescent COVID-19. From T cells, B-cell-depleted T cells, or PBMCs came the material, which was cDNA or gDNA.

V usage is TRBV7-2 and J usage is TRBJ2-1, with D perhaps matching TRBD2 (6 bases). Sample: peripheral blood. This clonotype was obtained from a man between 70 and 80 years old with acute or convalescent COVID-19. Written as DNA, the CDR3 is TGTGCCAGCAGCTTCGGGGGTCCCTCCTACAATGAGCAGTTCTTC. It encodes CASSFGGPSYNEQFF.